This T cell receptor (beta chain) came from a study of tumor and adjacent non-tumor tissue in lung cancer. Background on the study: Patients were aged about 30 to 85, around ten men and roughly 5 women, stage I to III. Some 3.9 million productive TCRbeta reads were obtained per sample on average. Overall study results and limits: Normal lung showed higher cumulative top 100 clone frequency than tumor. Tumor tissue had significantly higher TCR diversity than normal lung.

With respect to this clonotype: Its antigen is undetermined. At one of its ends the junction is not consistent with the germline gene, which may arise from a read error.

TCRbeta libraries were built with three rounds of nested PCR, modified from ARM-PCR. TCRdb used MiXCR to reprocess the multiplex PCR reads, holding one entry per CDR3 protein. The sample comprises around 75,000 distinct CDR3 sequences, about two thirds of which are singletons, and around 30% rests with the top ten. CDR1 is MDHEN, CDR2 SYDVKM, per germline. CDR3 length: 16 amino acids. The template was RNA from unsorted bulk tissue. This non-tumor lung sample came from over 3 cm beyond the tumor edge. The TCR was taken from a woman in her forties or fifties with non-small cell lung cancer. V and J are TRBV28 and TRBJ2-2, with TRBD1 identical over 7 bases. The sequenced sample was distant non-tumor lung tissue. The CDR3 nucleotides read TGTGCCAGCAGTTTGACCCGGGACAGTTACACCGGGGAGCTGTTATTT. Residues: CASSLTRDSYTGELLF.